This T cell receptor (beta chain) was identified during a study of T cells after posttransplantation cyclophosphamide. Only a few counts were recorded for this clone. Antigen unknown. General study points: Skin or GI-infiltrating T cells shared few TRB sequences with blood. Recipient CMV seropositivity and CMV reactivation strongly tracked TRB clonality.

Deletions cut 0 bases from V and 6 bases from J, with 14 bases between. The CDR3 is 15 residues long. The germline gives CDR1 KGHSY, CDR2 FQNENV. The table came from immunoSEQ multiplex PCR; TCRdb's copy has only in-frame clones and leaves some out. The repertoire consists of tens of thousands of clones, none detected only once. Input material: PBMCs. V is TRBV16 and J is TRBJ1-1; possibly TRBD1 for D (5 bases). This TCR derives from a woman aged 45-65 years in good health and a related stem cell transplant donor. The CDR3 reads CASSQSSRVGAEAFF. As DNA, the CDR3 is TGTGCCAGCAGCCAATCTTCCCGGGTAGGGGCTGAAGCTTTCTTT.